This T cell receptor beta chain came from a study of CD8 T cells in ankylosing spondylitis. Study-wide points: Within matched ankylosing spondylitis synovial fluid, disease-linked clones were reportedly significantly enriched.

MiXCR, applied by TCRdb to the 5' RACE reads, yields one record per CDR3 protein. Found here are 250,000 or so distinct CDR3 sequences, under 30% of them singletons; the top ten hold roughly 0.6%. Regarding this clonotype: Its matching antigen is unknown.

The CDR3 spans 13 residues. From germline, CDR1 is DFQATT and CDR2 SNEGSKA (reference sequence). The V and J genes are TRBV20-1 and TRBJ2-1, with a weak D call TRBD2 (7 bases). Sequences were obtained from blood, either unsorted or a sorted T cell fraction (not recorded which). The source of this sequence is a male donor with ankylosing spondylitis or in good health (not recorded which). CDR3 sequence reads: CSPEGGSYNEQFF. The CDR3, as DNA: TGCAGCCCAGAGGGGGGGAGCTACAATGAGCAGTTCTTC.